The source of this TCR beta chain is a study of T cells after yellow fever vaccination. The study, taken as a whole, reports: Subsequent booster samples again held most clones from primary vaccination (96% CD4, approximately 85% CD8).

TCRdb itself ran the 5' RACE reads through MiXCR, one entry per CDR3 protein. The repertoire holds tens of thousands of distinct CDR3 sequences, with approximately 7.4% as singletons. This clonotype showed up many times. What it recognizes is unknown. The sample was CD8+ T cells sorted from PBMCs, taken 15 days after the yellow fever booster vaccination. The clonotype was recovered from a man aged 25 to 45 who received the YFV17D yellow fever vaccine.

This CDR3 is CASSSRDIYSGANVLTF. The CDR3 coding sequence is TGTGCCAGCAGTTCCAGGGATATTTACTCTGGGGCCAACGTCCTGACTTTC. This chain uses TRBV28 with TRBJ2-6, with D perhaps matching TRBD1 (5 bases). The V end lost 4 bases, the J end lost 0 bases, and 13 bases lay between the germline ends. Germline assignment: CDR1 MDHEN and CDR2 SYDVKM. The CDR3 sequence is 17 residues long. Complete variable domain (other parts from reference TRBV28 and TRBJ2-6): DVKVTQSSRYLVKRTGEKVFLECVQDMDHENMFWYRQDPGLGLRLIYFSYDVKMKEKGDIPEGYSVSREKKERFSLILESASTNQTSMYLCASSSRDIYSGANVLTFGAGSRLTVL.